This T cell receptor beta chain was recorded in a study of cytomegalovirus exposure and HLA in healthy donors (dated by TCRdb to about 2017). Study-wide context: An earlier analysis of a few hundred of the donors reported approximately 300 Gb of sequence data and around 120 million unique TCR beta sequences obtained from about 180 million T cells. Approximately 300 gigabases of sequencing data and around 80 million unique TCR sequences made up an early release that covered under 750 HLA-typed donors. Among the approximately 430 genotyped donors, 81% belonged to the genetic ancestry cluster associated with self-reported Caucasian donors. The study was designed to test whether signatures of past pathogen exposure could be identified by cataloging public T cell receptors. The T cell repertoires of roughly 660 subjects were profiled by immunosequencing and related to cytomegalovirus serostatus. In addition to the first cohort of approximately 650 subjects, a separate validation cohort of approximately 110 different subjects was used. To predict cytomegalovirus infection status, the study combined high-throughput TCR immunosequencing, statistical association of individual TCRs with disease status, and machine learning. A later analysis re-analyzed previously published TCR beta repertoires from 500 to 700 donors and added high-resolution HLA genotyping to study TCR occurrence patterns. The later analysis used no new phenotypic data to find candidate immune exposures, relying instead on TCR beta sequences and their occurrence across donors. An earlier analysis of approximately 640 of the donors applied high-throughput TCR beta sequencing to assess whether each TCR beta V gene segment acted as functional or pseudogenic. Donor age, sex, ethnicity and CMV serostatus were collected together with the repertoire data. In a later genetic analysis, genome-wide SNP genotypes for about three fifths of the 666 donors were used, and that subset was treated as a discovery cohort. Every discovery cohort repertoire had been produced on one sequencing platform. Class I and class II HLA loci were covered by the typing at four-digit resolution. Typing coverage varied by locus: about 620-630 donors for A, B, C, DRB1 and DQB1; approximately 500 for DQA1; about 590 for DPA1; about 450 for DPB1. Roughly 5 DR-DQ haplotypes were handled as single units for association and clustering, since linkage in the cohort was strong. Among roughly 400 genotyped donors of the cohort, an average of roughly 230,000 unique TCR beta nucleotide sequences was sequenced per donor, of which roughly 18% were non-productive. What the study reported, not specific to this receptor: An association between a missense DCLRE1C variant and V-gene and J-gene trimming of TCR beta chains was found in a later genetic analysis and replicated in an independent cohort. A later analysis found that most CMV-associated TCR beta chains appeared HLA-restricted, with HLA associations seemingly driven largely by CMV exposure. A few of the identified cytomegalovirus-associated TCR beta chains were confirmed in vitro to be specific for cytomegalovirus antigens. In a later analysis, HLA-associated TCR beta chains were found to be more clonally expanded and to have lower generation probabilities than equally common non-associated chains. A further reported finding was that TCR beta sequences accurately predicted the HLA-A and HLA-B alleles for most subjects in the first cohort. For the cohort, immune exposure information was limited to CMV serostatus. The presence/absence analyses assumed that sequencing depth was roughly uniform across donors, and that assumption may not be true. The study listed 150 to 200 TCR beta chains as associated with cytomegalovirus. Only TCR beta chains were sequenced in this cohort, and the absence of alpha or paired-chain data limited detectable features. The classifier was reported to diagnose cytomegalovirus status with high specificity and sensitivity in both the original and validation cohorts. Compared with the roughly 710-donor mean, donors in an Asian-associated ancestry cluster had fewer N-insertions in productive TCRs, according to a later genetic analysis. A later analysis associated about 18,000 TCR beta sequences with specific HLA alleles at a false discovery rate of 0.05. The authors suggested that the approach could potentially be generalized to other disease states and immunological phenotypes. Some IMGT-functional V segments, including TRBV6-2 and TRBV6-3, could not be told apart with the 87-base-pair reads, so those segments were excluded. In a later analysis, several top co-occurrence clusters were reported to appear linked to parvovirus B19, influenza, CMV and Epstein-Barr virus. A cluster of highly shared sequence variants was judged likely to be a technical artifact of the sequencing pipeline. In a later analysis, the rate of TCR association differed among HLA loci, with DRB1 alleles having the most associated TCRs and HLA-C alleles having the fewest. In an earlier analysis of several hundred of the donors, most TCR beta V segments were observed in productive rearrangements about 87% or about 30% of the time, broadly matching IMGT annotations. Linkage disequilibrium might explain the correlated functional status among segregating V segments, but an unknown experimental factor could not be ruled out. Strong co-occurrence of HLA alleles, especially DR and DQ, made assigning TCR associations to individual alleles difficult. Because HLA typing was unavailable for some donors at each locus, only the typed subset was used in association tests. Because counts were too low, about 15 rarely observed V segments, including chromosome 9 orphons, were left out of the earlier analysis of 587 of the donors. Most TCR sequences were seen in very few donors, while some public TCRs were found in many individuals.

The method behind the library was the immunoSEQ multiplex PCR assay. A mixture of 60 forward primers for TCR Vbeta segments and 13 reverse primers for TCR Jbeta segments was used in the multiplex PCR. A multiplex PCR assay on genomic DNA amplified the CDR3 region of rearranged TCR beta genes. Amplified TCR beta libraries were sequenced as 87-base-pair reads on the Illumina HiSeq System. Concerning the study's data processing: A later analysis tallied tens of millions of unique TCR beta chains across the 640 or so repertoires, and some 10 million of those chains were shared by two or more donors. Raw reads were error-corrected and collapsed into unique sequences by a nearest-neighbor algorithm in which closely related sequences were merged to remove PCR and sequencing errors. To assign V, D and J gene segments, CDR3 sequences were aligned to IMGT reference sequences. For a sequence to be retained, at least a six-nucleotide match to both a V gene segment and a J gene segment was required. A rearrangement counted as productive if the CDR3 had no stop codons and remained in frame with V and J, and every other rearrangement counted as non-productive. CDR3 was defined by IMGT convention, running from the second conserved V-encoded cysteine to the conserved J-encoded phenylalanine. The earlier analysis of 500 to 600 of the donors excluded sequences that lacked an unambiguous match to a single V gene segment. In an earlier analysis of some 590 of the donors, V segments were called functional above 56.7% productive rearrangements and were called segregating when the between-donor standard deviation exceeded 5%. A statistical classification framework was developed to diagnose cytomegalovirus status using the catalog of TCR beta chain sequences. A later analysis assigned V and J genes by comparing TCR nucleotide sequences with IMGT/GENE-DB human TR gene sequences. In a later analysis, CDR3 sequences and most-parsimonious VDJ recombination scenarios were assigned using the TCRdist pipeline. In a later analysis, each TCR beta chain was defined by its CDR3 amino acid sequence together with its V-gene family, and reads lacking a unique V-gene family were excluded. A later analysis removed nearly 600 highly shared, low-generation-probability nucleotide sequences to deal with suspected cross-contamination and a sequencing artifact. A later analysis calculated a clonal expansion index for each public chain from normalized within-repertoire ranks of inferred template counts. A later analysis computed generation probabilities with a VDJ recombination model fitted to out-of-frame rearrangements, and checked the results against IGoR. A later analysis scored TCR-TCR, TCR-HLA and TCR-CMV co-occurrence with hypergeometric tests, applying a repertoire-size bias correction to TCR pairs. A later analysis estimated false discovery rates by permuting HLA or CMV assignments 20 times. In a later analysis, co-occurring TCRs were grouped using DBSCAN, and TCRdist sequence similarity was added for clustering within HLA-allele-positive subsets. Repertoires with fewer than 30,000 or more than 120,000 public chains, plus five repertoires with anomalous nucleotide sharing, were excluded from co-occurrence clustering. The source is immuneACCESS, and TCRdb retained only in-frame sequences with V and J called. Part of the clones is not carried over; for the studies checked, unresolved V genes explain less than half of this, and the remainder is unexplained. V and J calls and clone size come straight from that table; D and trimming were deduced from the DNA. In this sample the table shows approximately 98,000 clones, around 75% of which occur a single time. Approximately 11% of the sample rests with the top ten.

As regards this clone: Its antigen specificity is not known. No much larger clone is present one base from it, and per-base qualities are unavailable.

From the cysteine up to the phenylalanine, the CDR3 has a length of 15 residues. Only the CDR3 region is kept as DNA, spanning 45 bases read in frame from base 1. V drops 6 bases and J drops 1 base, leaving 14 bases in between. The germline V gene gives CDR1 as SGHTA and CDR2 as FQGTGA. The cohort was made up of approximately 670 healthy bone marrow donors. Cohort members were all nominally healthy when sampled, although unrecorded immune exposures were likely present. The donor tested CMV seropositive and was one of the 289 seropositive cohort members. A peripheral blood sample was provided by each donor, and peripheral blood mononuclear cells were used for TCR beta sequencing. The Qiagen DNeasy Blood Extraction Kit was used to extract genomic DNA from the blood cell samples.

The origin of this receptor is a man younger than 30 in good health and CMV-seropositive. The rearranged chain carries TRBV7-3 and TRBJ2-3; a tentative D call is TRBD1 (6 bases match). The specimen sequenced was PBMCs. The DNA sequence is as follows: TGTGCCAGCAGTAGGACAGCCATGGGCACAGATACGCAGTATTTT. Its amino acids are CASSRTAMGTDTQYF.